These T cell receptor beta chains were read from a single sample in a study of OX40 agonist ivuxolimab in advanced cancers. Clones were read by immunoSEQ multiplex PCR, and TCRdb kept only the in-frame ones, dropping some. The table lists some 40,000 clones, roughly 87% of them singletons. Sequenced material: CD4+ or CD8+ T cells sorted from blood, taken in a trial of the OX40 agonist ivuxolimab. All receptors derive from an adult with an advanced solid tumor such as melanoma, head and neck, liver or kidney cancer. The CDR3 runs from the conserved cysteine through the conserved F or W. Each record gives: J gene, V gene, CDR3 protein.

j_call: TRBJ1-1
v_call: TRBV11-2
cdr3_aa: CASSLDQWGKDSTEAFF

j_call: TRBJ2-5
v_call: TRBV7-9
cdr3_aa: CASSLAGQANQETQYF

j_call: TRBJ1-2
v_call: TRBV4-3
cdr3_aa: CASSPDLLSPYGYTF

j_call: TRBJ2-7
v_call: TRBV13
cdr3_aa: CASSPTSGRTYEQYF

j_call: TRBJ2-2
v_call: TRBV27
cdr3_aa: CASSLQSGGYTGELFF

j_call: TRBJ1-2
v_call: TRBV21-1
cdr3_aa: CASTPLKRNYGYTF

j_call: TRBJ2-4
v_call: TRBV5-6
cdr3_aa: CASSSVLIAKNIQYF

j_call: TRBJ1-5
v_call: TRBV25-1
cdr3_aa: CASSESPTGGPQHF

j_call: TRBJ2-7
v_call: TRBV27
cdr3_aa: CASSGYWGLEQYF

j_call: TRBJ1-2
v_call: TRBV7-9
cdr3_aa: CASSLIGSPGGYTF

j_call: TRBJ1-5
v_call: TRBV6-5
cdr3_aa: CASGDQPQHF

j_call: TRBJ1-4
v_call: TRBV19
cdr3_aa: CASSSGQEGEKLFF

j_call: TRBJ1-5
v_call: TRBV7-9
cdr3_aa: CASSLATEPQHF

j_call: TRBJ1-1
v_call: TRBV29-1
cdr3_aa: CSVDGRGLNTEAFF

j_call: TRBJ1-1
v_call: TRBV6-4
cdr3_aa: CASSDPTEAFF

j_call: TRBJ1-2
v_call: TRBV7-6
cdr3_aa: CASSLGQTYTF

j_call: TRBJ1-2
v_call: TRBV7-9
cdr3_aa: CASSLATGNGYTF

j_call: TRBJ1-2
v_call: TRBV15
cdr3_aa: CATSREGTEFYGYTF

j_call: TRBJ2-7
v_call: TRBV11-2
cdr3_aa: CASSANTGVPYEQYF

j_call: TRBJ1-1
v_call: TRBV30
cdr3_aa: CAWDGDRGGTEAFF

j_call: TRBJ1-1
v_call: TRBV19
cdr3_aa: CASSLTGIVEAFF

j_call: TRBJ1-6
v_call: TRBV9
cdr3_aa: CASHPGGGGSPLHF

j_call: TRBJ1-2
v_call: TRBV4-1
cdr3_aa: CASSQVFRGFEGYTF

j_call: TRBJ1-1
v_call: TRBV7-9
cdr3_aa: CASTSFRFSDTEAFF

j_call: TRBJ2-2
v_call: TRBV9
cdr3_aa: CASSAGTGNTGELFF

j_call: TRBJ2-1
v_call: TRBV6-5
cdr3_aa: CASSYSTGGGLNEQFF

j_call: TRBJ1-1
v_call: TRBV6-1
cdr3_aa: CASSQGNTEAFF

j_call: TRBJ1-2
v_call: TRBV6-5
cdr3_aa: CASSYSSGHDYGYTF